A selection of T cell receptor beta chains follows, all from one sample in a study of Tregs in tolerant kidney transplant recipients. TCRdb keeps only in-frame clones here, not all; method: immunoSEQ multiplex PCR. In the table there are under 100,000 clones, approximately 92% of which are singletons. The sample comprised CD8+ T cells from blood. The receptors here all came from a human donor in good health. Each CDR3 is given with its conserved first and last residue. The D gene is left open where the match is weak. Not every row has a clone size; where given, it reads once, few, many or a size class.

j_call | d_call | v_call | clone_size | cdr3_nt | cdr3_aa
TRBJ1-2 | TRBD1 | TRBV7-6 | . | TGTGCCAGCAGCACCGGACAGGCCCCCTCCTATGGCTACACCTTC | CASSTGQAPSYGYTF
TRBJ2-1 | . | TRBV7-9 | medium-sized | TGTGCCAGCAGCTCTGAGGTGAGCTCCTACAATGAGCAGTTCTTC | CASSSEVSSYNEQFF
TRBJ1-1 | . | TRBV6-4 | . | TGTGCCAGCAGCACAGGTGAGGGCACTGAAGCTTTCTTT | CASSTGEGTEAFF
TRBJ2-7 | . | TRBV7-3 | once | TGTGCCAGCACCGCCCAGGCAGGTACCTACGAGCAGTACTTC | CASTAQAGTYEQYF
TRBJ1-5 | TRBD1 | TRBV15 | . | TGTGCCACGGACACCGGGACAGGGAAAGGTAGCAATCAGCCCCAGCATTTT | CATDTGTGKGSNQPQHF
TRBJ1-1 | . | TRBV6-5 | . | TGTGCCAGCAGTTACTCTCAGGGTGCCACTGAAGCTTTCTTT | CASSYSQGATEAFF
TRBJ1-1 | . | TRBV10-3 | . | TGTGCCATCAGTGAGTCATCGACAGCGAACACTGAAGCTTTCTTT | CAISESSTANTEAFF
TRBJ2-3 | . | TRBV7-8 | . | TGTGCCAGCAGCCTTACGCCCAGTCTGAGCACAGATACGCAGTATTTT | CASSLTPSLSTDTQYF
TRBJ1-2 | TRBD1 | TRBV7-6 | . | TGTGCCAGCAGCTTAGGCACCGGGACAGGGACCGGCTACACCTTC | CASSLGTGTGTGYTF
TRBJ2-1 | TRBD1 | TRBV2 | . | TGTGCCAGCAGTGAATTTGGACAGGGGGCCTACAATGAGCAGTTCTTC | CASSEFGQGAYNEQFF
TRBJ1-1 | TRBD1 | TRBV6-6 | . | TGTGCCAGCTTTAATGCGTACAGGGGTATCACTGAAGCTTTCTTT | CASFNAYRGITEAFF
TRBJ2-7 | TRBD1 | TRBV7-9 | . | TGTGCCAGCAGCCTCACAGGGGCCTACGAGCAGTACTTC | CASSLTGAYEQYF
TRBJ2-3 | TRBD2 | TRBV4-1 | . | TGCGCCAGCAGCGAAGGACTAGCGGGAGGGCTAGGCACAGATACGCAGTATTTT | CASSEGLAGGLGTDTQYF
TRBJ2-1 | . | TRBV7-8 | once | TGTGCCAGCAGCTTAGTGGATGAGCAGTTCTTC | CASSLVDEQFF
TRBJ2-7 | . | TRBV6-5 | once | TGTGCCAGCACTTCGAACGGGAAGGGCTACGAGCAGTACTTC | CASTSNGKGYEQYF
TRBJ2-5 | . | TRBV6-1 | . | TGTGCCAGCAGAATAGGGGGAGGACAGCAAGAGACCCAGTACTTC | CASRIGGGQQETQYF
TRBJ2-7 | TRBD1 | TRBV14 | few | TGTGCCAGCAGCCCCGGACAGGGGGCATCCTACGAGCAGTACTTC | CASSPGQGASYEQYF
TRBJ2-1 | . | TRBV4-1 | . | TGCGCCAGCAGCCAAGATCACAGGACTACCTACAATGAGCAGTTCTTC | CASSQDHRTTYNEQFF
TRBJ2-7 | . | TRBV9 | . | TGTGCCAGCAGCGGCCGGGACCCAAGAGAGGGGCAGTACTTC | CASSGRDPREGQYF
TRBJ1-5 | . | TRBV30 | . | TGTGCCTGGAGCCGAGGCATTATTGGGGGCAGTCAGCCCCAGCATTTT | CAWSRGIIGGSQPQHF
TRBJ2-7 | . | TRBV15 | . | TGTGCCACCAGCAGAGAACCGGGTCGAGGGGACTCCTACGAGCAGTACTTC | CATSREPGRGDSYEQYF
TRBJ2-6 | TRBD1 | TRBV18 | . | TGTGCCAGCTCACCGGGACAGCTATCTGTACCTTCCTCTGGGGCCAACGTCCTGACTTTC | CASSPGQLSVPSSGANVLTF
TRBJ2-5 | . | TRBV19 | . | TGTGCCAGTAGTAAGTGGGAGACCCAGTACTTC | CASSKWETQYF
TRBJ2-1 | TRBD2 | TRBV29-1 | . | TGCAGCGTTGAAGGGGTAGCGGGAGGGCCTAATGAGCAGTTCTTC | CSVEGVAGGPNEQFF
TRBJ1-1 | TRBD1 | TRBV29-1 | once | TGCAGCGCTCGACAGGGGGCACGGTACACTGAAGCTTTCTTT | CSARQGARYTEAFF
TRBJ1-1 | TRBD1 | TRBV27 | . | TGTGCCAGCAGCCTGACAGGGAGGGCCGAAGCTTTCTTT | CASSLTGRAEAFF
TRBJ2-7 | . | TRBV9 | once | TGTGCCAGCAGCGTAAGTGCCGGGATGCCCTACGAGCAGTACTTC | CASSVSAGMPYEQYF
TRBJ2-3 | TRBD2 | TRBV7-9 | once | TGTGCCAGCAGCTCACGGACTAGCGGGAGCTCCACAGATACGCAGTATTTT | CASSSRTSGSSTDTQYF
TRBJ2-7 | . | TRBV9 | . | TGTGCCAGCAGCATGGGACCGAAATCCTACGAGCAGTACTTC | CASSMGPKSYEQYF
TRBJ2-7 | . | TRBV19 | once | TGTGCCAGTTCCCCGGCGAACTACGAGCAGTACTTC | CASSPANYEQYF
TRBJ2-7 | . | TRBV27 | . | TGTGCCAGCAGTTCCGTCCAAATCGGCTCCTACGAGCAGTACTTC | CASSSVQIGSYEQYF
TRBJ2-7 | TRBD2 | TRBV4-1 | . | TGCGCCAGCAGCCAAACCCTTGGGACTAGCGGGATTGTAACCTTC | CASSQTLGTSGIVTF
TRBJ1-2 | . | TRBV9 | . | TGTGCCAGCAGCCCCCGGACACCGGGACATGGCTACACCTTC | CASSPRTPGHGYTF
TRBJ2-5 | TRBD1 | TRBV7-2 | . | TGTGCCAGCAGCTTAGGGAATCTTCACAGGGGATACCAAGAGACCCAGTACTTC | CASSLGNLHRGYQETQYF
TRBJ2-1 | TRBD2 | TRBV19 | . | TGTGCCAGTAGTATAGGCCGACTAGCGGGACGCCCCGACATCTACAATGAGCAGTTCTTC | CASSIGRLAGRPDIYNEQFF
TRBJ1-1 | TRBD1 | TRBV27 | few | TGTGCCAGCAGTTCATGGACAGGGAACACTGAAGCTTTCTTT | CASSSWTGNTEAFF
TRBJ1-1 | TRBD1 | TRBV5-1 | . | TGCGCCAGCAGCGGACGTACAGGGGGTTGGGTCACTGAAGCTTTCTTT | CASSGRTGGWVTEAFF
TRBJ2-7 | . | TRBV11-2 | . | TGTGCCAGCAGCGAATACGAGCAGTACTTC | CASSEYEQYF
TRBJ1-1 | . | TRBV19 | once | TGTGCCAGTAGTGAGACAGGTGTCGCAGCTTTCTTT | CASSETGVAAFF
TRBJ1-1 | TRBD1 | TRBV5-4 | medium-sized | TGTGCCAGCAGCTCGAGGACAGGGGGAATTGCTGAAGCTTTCTTT | CASSSRTGGIAEAFF
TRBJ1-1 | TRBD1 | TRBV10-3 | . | TGTGCCATCAGTGGGCGGACAGGGGCCTACACTGAAGCTTTCTTT | CAISGRTGAYTEAFF
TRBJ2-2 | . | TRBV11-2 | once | TGTGCCAGCAGCTTTGTGACAGGACGGACCGGGGAGCTGTTTTTT | CASSFVTGRTGELFF
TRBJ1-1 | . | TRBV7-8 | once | TGTGCCAGCAGCTTTCTAACCCGGGGGTCGAACACTGAAGCTTTCTTT | CASSFLTRGSNTEAFF
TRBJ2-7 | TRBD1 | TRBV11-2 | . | TGTGCCAGCAGCCCATGGGACAGAACATACGAGCAGTACTTC | CASSPWDRTYEQYF
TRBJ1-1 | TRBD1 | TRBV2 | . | TGTGCCACAAGCCGGGACAGGGGAAATATGAACACTGAAGCTTTCTTT | CATSRDRGNMNTEAFF
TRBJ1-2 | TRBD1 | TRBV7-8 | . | TGTGCCAGCAGCCCCCCAACAGGGGGCGGTTATGGCTACACCTTC | CASSPPTGGGYGYTF
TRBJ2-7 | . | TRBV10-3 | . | TGTGCCATCAGTGAGCCGCAGGGAAAAAACTACGAGCAGTACTTC | CAISEPQGKNYEQYF
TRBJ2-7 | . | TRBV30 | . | TGTGCCTGGAGTGTAGGGGGAGACGAGCAGTACTTC | CAWSVGGDEQYF
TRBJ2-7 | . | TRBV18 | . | TGTGCCAGCTCACCCGGCGTGGAATACGAGCAGTACTTC | CASSPGVEYEQYF
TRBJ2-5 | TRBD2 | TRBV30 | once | TGTGCCTGGAAACGGTTGCGTCTAGCGGGCCGTACCCAAGAGACCCAGTACTTC | CAWKRLRLAGRTQETQYF
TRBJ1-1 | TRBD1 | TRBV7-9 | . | TGTGCCAGCAGCTGGTGGGACAGGGGGGAGTCTGAAGCTTTCTTT | CASSWWDRGESEAFF
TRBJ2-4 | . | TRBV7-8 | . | TGTGCCAGCACCTTGGGTATACAGGGTATGGGCAAAAACATTCAGTACTTC | CASTLGIQGMGKNIQYF
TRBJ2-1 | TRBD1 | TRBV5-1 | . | TGCGCCAGCAGCCCGGGGACAGGGGAACCTTACAATGAGCAGTTCTTC | CASSPGTGEPYNEQFF